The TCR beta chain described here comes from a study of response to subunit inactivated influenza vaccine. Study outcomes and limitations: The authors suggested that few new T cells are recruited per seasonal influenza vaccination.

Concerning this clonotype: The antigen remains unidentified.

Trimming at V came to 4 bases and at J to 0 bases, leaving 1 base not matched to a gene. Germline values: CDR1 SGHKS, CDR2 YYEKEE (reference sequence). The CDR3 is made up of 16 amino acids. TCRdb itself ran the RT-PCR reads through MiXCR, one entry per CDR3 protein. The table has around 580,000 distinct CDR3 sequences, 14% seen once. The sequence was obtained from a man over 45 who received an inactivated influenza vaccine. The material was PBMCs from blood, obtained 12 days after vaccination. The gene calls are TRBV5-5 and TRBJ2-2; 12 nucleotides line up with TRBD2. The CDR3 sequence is CASSRLAGANTGELFF. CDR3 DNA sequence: TGTGCCAGCAGCCGACTAGCGGGGGCGAACACCGGGGAGCTGTTTTTT.